The 25 T cell receptor beta chains in this list originate from one sample, sequenced in a study of identical twins. From the 5' RACE reads, TCRdb called clonotypes with MiXCR, one entry per CDR3 protein. In the table there are more than 400,000 distinct CDR3 sequences, nearly 15% of which are singletons. The data also belong to a second study, concerning yellow fever vaccine responses in identical twins.

The sequenced material came from CD4+ T cells sorted from blood. Receptors were obtained from a woman under 30 in good health.

This clonotype was seen more than once but under ten times. This chain links TRBV7-2 with TRBJ2-1, with a tentative D call TRBD1 (6 bases). The CDR3 has 15 residues. Germline values: CDR1 SGHTA, CDR2 FQGNSA. The V end was cut by 4 bases, the J end by 8 bases, with 18 bases between. CDR3 DNA sequence: TGTGCCAGCAGCTCCACCTGGGACATCCGAGATGAGCAGTTCTTC. Translating gives CASSSTWDIRDEQFF.

In this sample, this clonotype turned up a few times. The chain carries TRBV12-3 or TRBV12-4 and TRBJ2-1, with 7 bases that match TRBD2. The CDR3 contains 17 residues. Trimming removed 3 bases from V and 7 bases from J; junction bases left unmatched: 15. This chain's CDR3 is CASSFVTVREIVNEQFF. CDR3 in DNA: TGTGCCAGCAGTTTTGTGACTGTGCGGGAGATTGTGAATGAGCAGTTCTTC.

The rearrangement uses TRBV29-1 and TRBJ1-2, with D possibly TRBD1 on 5 matching bases. There are 12 residues in the CDR3. Looked up from germline, CDR1 is SQVTM and CDR2 is ANQGSEA. Trimming stripped 4 bases from V and 4 bases from J, with 10 bases between. In DNA form, the CDR3 reads TGCAGCGTTGCGGGGGGACCCTATGGCTACACCTTC. Translation: CSVAGGPYGYTF.

CDR3 loop: CASKITPNTGELFF. The CDR3 nucleotides read TGTGCCAGCAAAATTACCCCGAACACCGGGGAGCTGTTTTTT. The rearrangement links TRBV12-3 or TRBV12-4 to TRBJ2-2; D ambiguous. The V end was cut by 7 bases, the J end by 0 bases, with 9 bases between. This CDR3 contains 14 residues.

The chain combines TRBV7-9 with TRBJ1-2, with no clear D. This CDR3 has 14 residues. Trimming took off 0 bases at V and 4 bases at J, with 9 bases between the two ends. Per germline, CDR1 SEHNR and CDR2 FQNEAQ (reference sequence). The DNA of the CDR3 is TGTGCCAGCAGCTTAGCTTCTGGGTTCTATGGCTACACCTTC. Its protein is CASSLASGFYGYTF. The variable domain in full, with the rest retrieved from reference TRBV7-9 and TRBJ1-2, is DTGVSQNPRHKITKRGQNVTFRCDPISEHNRLYWYRQTLGQGPEFLTYFQNEAQLEKSRLLSDRFSAERPKGSFSTLEIQRTEQGDSAMYLCASSLASGFYGYTFGSGTRLTVV.

The CDR3: CASSYVYGYTF. The CDR3 nucleotides read TGTGCCAGCAGTTACGTCTATGGCTACACCTTC. The V gene is TRBV12-3 or TRBV12-4, the J gene TRBJ1-2; D remains unclear. The V gene lost 4 bases and the J gene lost 4 bases, with 4 bases spanning the gap. The CDR3 loop spans 11 amino acids.

This clonotype occurred once. The CDR3 reads CASSTGQGNTDTQYF. The CDR3 DNA reads TGCGCCAGCAGCACGGGACAGGGGAACACAGATACGCAGTATTTT. The rearrangement joins TRBV5-1 to TRBJ2-3, with TRBD1 matching 10 bases. The V segment lost 4 bases and the J segment 2 bases; nucleotides outside the gene matches: 4. This CDR3 is 15 amino acids long. Germline V gene lookup returns CDR1 SGHRS and CDR2 YFSETQ.

The genes are TRBV5-5 and TRBJ2-1, with 7 bases lining up with TRBD1. The J segment lost 2 bases and the V segment lost 0 bases, leaving 2 bases of the junction unmatched. CDR3 length equals 15 residues. The germline CDR1 and CDR2 sequences are SGHKS and YYEKEE (reference sequence). The DNA of the CDR3 is TGTGCCAGCAGCTTGGAACAGGGGCCCTACAATGAGCAGTTCTTC. Its translation is CASSLEQGPYNEQFF.

In this sample, this clonotype turned up a few times. The rearrangement uses TRBV7-9 and TRBJ1-3; weak D call: TRBD1 (5 bases). V lost 3 bases, J lost 3 bases, and 12 bases lay in between. Germline CDR1 reads SEHNR; CDR2 reads FQNEAQ (reference sequence). The CDR3 consists of 15 residues. The CDR3 loop is CASSLQGDGGNTIYF. The DNA of the CDR3 is TGTGCCAGCAGCTTGCAAGGGGATGGTGGAAACACCATATATTTT.

The V and J genes are TRBV11-2 and TRBJ1-5, with TRBD1 matching 7 bases. Losses at the gene ends were 2 bases for V and 9 bases for J; bases not matched to a gene: 13. This CDR3 has 16 amino acids. Germline V gene lookup returns CDR1 SGHAT and CDR2 FQNNGV. The CDR3 protein is CASSLLGQGGFWPQHF. The CDR3 DNA reads TGTGCCAGCAGCTTATTGGGCCAGGGGGGATTTTGGCCCCAGCATTTT.

This sequence joins TRBV15 and TRBJ1-1; 8 nucleotides match TRBD1. Germline V gene lookup returns CDR1 LNHNV and CDR2 YYDKDF (reference sequence). The CDR3 consists of 13 residues. J was trimmed by 4 bases and V by 9 bases; bases with no gene match: 7. CDR3 nucleotide sequence: TGTGCCACAGGACAGGGTTGGGGCACTGAAGCTTTCTTT. It translates to CATGQGWGTEAFF.

The V call is TRBV12-3 or TRBV12-4, the J call TRBJ1-5; D gene ambiguous. V was clipped by 6 bases and J by 5 bases, with 20 bases between them. This CDR3 comprises 16 residues. The CDR3 DNA sequence: TGTGCCAGCAGCGATACTGAACCCGGGATCGATCAGCCCCAGCATTTT. Translating it yields CASSDTEPGIDQPQHF.

This sequence joins TRBV20-1 and TRBJ1-1, with a tentative D call TRBD1 (5 bases). The CDR3 has 14 amino acids. V lost 3 bases and J 4 bases, leaving 15 bases between the germline ends. The germline V gene has CDR1 DFQATT and CDR2 SNEGSKA (reference sequence). The CDR3 coding sequence is TGCAGTGCTAGGAGGGGTCTCGGGGCCACTGAAGCTTTCTTT. Translation gives CSARRGLGATEAFF.

This clonotype has just a few counts. V and J are TRBV28 and TRBJ2-3; no clear D. This CDR3 comprises 13 residues. With 2 bases removed from V and 2 bases from J, the gap between germline ends came to 5 bases. The germline gives CDR1 MDHEN, CDR2 SYDVKM. The CDR3 is CASSLPATDTQYF. CDR3 DNA: TGTGCCAGCAGTTTACCGGCCACAGATACGCAGTATTTT.

In its sample, this clonotype was seen many times. The chain uses TRBV12-3 or TRBV12-4 and TRBJ1-2; no reliable D call. The CDR3 is 16 residues long. V was trimmed by 0 bases and J by 1 base, leaving 12 bases between them. CDR3 nucleotides: TGTGCCAGCAGTTTAGCCCCGCCGGGCCTTAACTATGGCTACACCTTC. It codes for CASSLAPPGLNYGYTF.

V is TRBV20-1 and J is TRBJ1-1; 12 positions agree with TRBD1. This CDR3 has 19 amino acids. Germline values: CDR1 DFQATT, CDR2 SNEGSKA (reference sequence). The V gene end was trimmed by 5 bases and the J gene end by 0 bases; junction bases not matched to a gene: 16. CDR3 loop: CSAHRYTGTGGEMNTEAFF. The CDR3 nucleotides are TGCAGTGCTCACCGGTATACCGGGACAGGGGGCGAGATGAACACTGAAGCTTTCTTT.

This clonotype was detected a few times. V is TRBV18 and J is TRBJ2-7, with 8 nucleotides matching TRBD2. The ends lost 2 bases at V and 2 bases at J; junction bases unmatched: 2. The CDR3 consists of 14 residues. Germline V gives CDR1 KGHSH, CDR2 LQKENI. The CDR3 loop is CASSPGGLAYEQYF. The CDR3 DNA follows: TGTGCCAGCTCACCAGGGGGACTAGCCTACGAGCAGTACTTC.

The chain couples TRBV3-1 to TRBJ2-1, with TRBD1 matching over 7 bases. Germline V CDR1 and CDR2: LGHDT, YNNKEL (reference sequence). J gave up 8 bases and V 4 bases, and 8 bases lay outside the gene matches. The CDR3 extends over 14 amino acids. The CDR3 DNA sequence: TGTGCCAGCAGCCCCAGAGGACAGGCGCATGAGCAGTTCTTC. Translating it yields CASSPRGQAHEQFF.

This clonotype was observed a few times. The genes are TRBV21-1 and TRBJ2-1; TRBD2 reflects the table's D call only, with no check against the DNA. TRBV21-1 is designated a pseudogene. The CDR3 runs 17 residues. The CDR3 reads CASSKSSGAYSYNEQFF. The CDR3 DNA reads TGTGCCAGCAGCAAGTCTAGCGGGGCATACTCCTACAATGAGCAGTTCTTC.

This clonotype was observed many times. Written as DNA, the CDR3 is TGCACCACAAAAAATCAGGGGCCAGATACGCAGTATTTT. It specifies CTTKNQGPDTQYF. V and J are TRBV29-1 and TRBJ2-3; possibly TRBD1 for D (6 bases). CDR3 length equals 13 residues. Germline V gives CDR1 SQVTM, CDR2 ANQGSEA.

The V and J genes are TRBV20-1 and TRBJ1-5, with D perhaps matching TRBD1 (5 bases). Germline values: CDR1 DFQATT, CDR2 SNEGSKA (reference sequence). Trimming left V 7 bases short and J 5 bases short, with 15 bases between. This CDR3 contains 13 residues. The CDR3 loop reads CSVPGPTHQPQHF. CDR3 in DNA: TGCAGTGTGCCGGGACCGACGCATCAGCCCCAGCATTTT.

The J gene is TRBJ2-3, the V gene TRBV24-1; the match to TRBD1 covers 8 bases. Losses at the gene ends were 3 bases for V and 4 bases for J; bases not matched to a gene: 5. In germline, CDR1 is KGHDR, CDR2 SFDVKD. CDR3 length equals 15 residues. Written as DNA, the CDR3 is TGTGCCACCAGTGATCCGGGACAGGTATCAGATACGCAGTATTTT. Its protein product is CATSDPGQVSDTQYF.

The chain joins TRBV20-1 to TRBJ1-5, with D perhaps TRBD1 (6 bases). Germline lookup yields CDR1 DFQATT and CDR2 SNEGSKA (reference sequence). V lost 1 base, J lost 9 bases, and 16 bases lay in between. The CDR3 extends over 14 amino acids. The CDR3 spells CSARGWTAELPQHF. The CDR3 DNA is TGCAGTGCTAGAGGTTGGACAGCGGAACTGCCCCAGCATTTT.

The chain couples TRBV11-2 to TRBJ2-1; a possible D gene is TRBD2 (6 bases). The germline gives CDR1 SGHAT, CDR2 FQNNGV. There are 17 residues in the CDR3. With 5 bases removed from V and 5 bases from J, the gap between germline ends came to 22 bases. DNA of the CDR3: TGTGCCAGCAGCCCGGTGTCAAGCGGGCTATACCACAATGAGCAGTTCTTC. Amino acids: CASSPVSSGLYHNEQFF.

The chain links TRBV20-1 to TRBJ2-1; 8 bases line up with TRBD2. The CDR3 loop spans 15 amino acids. Looked up from germline, CDR1 is DFQATT and CDR2 is SNEGSKA (reference sequence). J gave up 3 bases and V 3 bases, and 7 bases lay outside the gene matches. Here the CDR3 reads CSASITGGNYNEQFF. CDR3 coding DNA: TGCAGTGCTAGTATTACGGGGGGGAACTACAATGAGCAGTTCTTC.